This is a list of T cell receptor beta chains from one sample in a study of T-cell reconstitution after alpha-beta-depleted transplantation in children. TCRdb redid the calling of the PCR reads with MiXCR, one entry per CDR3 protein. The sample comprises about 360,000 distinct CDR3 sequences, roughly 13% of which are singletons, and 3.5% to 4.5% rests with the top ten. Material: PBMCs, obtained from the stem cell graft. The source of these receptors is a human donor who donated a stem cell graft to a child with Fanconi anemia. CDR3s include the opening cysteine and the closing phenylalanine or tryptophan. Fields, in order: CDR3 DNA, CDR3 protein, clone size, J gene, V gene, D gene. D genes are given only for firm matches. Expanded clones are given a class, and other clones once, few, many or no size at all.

CDR3nt: TGTGCCAGCAGCTTGGGGGTCAGTTCCCCCTCCTACGAGCAGTACTTC
CDR3aa: CASSLGVSSPSYEQYF
abundance: NA
j_gene: TRBJ2-7
v_gene: TRBV5-6
d_gene: NA

CDR3nt: TGTGCCAGCACCCCCGGCGGCTCCTATAATTCACCCCTCCACTTT
CDR3aa: CASTPGGSYNSPLHF
abundance: NA
j_gene: TRBJ1-6
v_gene: TRBV3-1
d_gene: NA

CDR3nt: TGTGCCAGCAGTTTAAATCAGGGGGCCAACGTCCTGACTTTC
CDR3aa: CASSLNQGANVLTF
abundance: few
j_gene: TRBJ2-6
v_gene: TRBV12-3/TRBV12-4
d_gene: NA

CDR3nt: TGTGCCATCAGTGAGTCGGGAAGCTCTGGGGCCAACGTCCTGACTTTC
CDR3aa: CAISESGSSGANVLTF
abundance: few
j_gene: TRBJ2-6
v_gene: TRBV10-3
d_gene: NA

CDR3nt: TGTGCCAGCAGCGTCCGGTTGGGAGGGGCCAACGTCCTGACTTTC
CDR3aa: CASSVRLGGANVLTF
abundance: NA
j_gene: TRBJ2-6
v_gene: TRBV7-2
d_gene: NA

CDR3nt: TGCGCCAGCAGCTTGGACGGGGCGGGCACCGGGGAGCTGTTTTTT
CDR3aa: CASSLDGAGTGELFF
abundance: many
j_gene: TRBJ2-2
v_gene: TRBV5-1
d_gene: NA

CDR3nt: TGTGCCATCAGGGTGGGGGACAGCTACGAGCAGTACTTC
CDR3aa: CAIRVGDSYEQYF
abundance: NA
j_gene: TRBJ2-7
v_gene: TRBV10-3
d_gene: TRBD1

CDR3nt: TGTGCCAGCAGCTTAAGTCATTGGGGAGAGACCCAGTACTTC
CDR3aa: CASSLSHWGETQYF
abundance: many
j_gene: TRBJ2-5
v_gene: TRBV11-2
d_gene: NA

CDR3nt: TGCAGTGCTAGAGCAGGGGAAGCGAATCAGCCCCAGCATTTT
CDR3aa: CSARAGEANQPQHF
abundance: few
j_gene: TRBJ1-5
v_gene: TRBV20-1
d_gene: NA

CDR3nt: TGTGCCAGCAGCCCAGGGGGGAACCAAGAGACCCAGTACTTC
CDR3aa: CASSPGGNQETQYF
abundance: NA
j_gene: TRBJ2-5
v_gene: TRBV7-2
d_gene: NA

CDR3nt: TGTGCCAGCAGTTACTCTACAGGGGCAGGGGAAAAACTGTTTTTT
CDR3aa: CASSYSTGAGEKLFF
abundance: NA
j_gene: TRBJ1-4
v_gene: TRBV6-5
d_gene: TRBD1

CDR3nt: TGCGCCAGCAGCTTGATCAGTGAGGATACGCAGTATTTT
CDR3aa: CASSLISEDTQYF
abundance: NA
j_gene: TRBJ2-3
v_gene: TRBV5-1
d_gene: NA

CDR3nt: TGTGCCAGCAGCTCGGTACCGGGACTAGCGGGGCTAACCCGGGAGACCCAGTACTTC
CDR3aa: CASSSVPGLAGLTRETQYF
abundance: NA
j_gene: TRBJ2-5
v_gene: TRBV7-8
d_gene: TRBD2

CDR3nt: TGTGCCAGCAGTTACTCGAGCCTAGGCACCGGGGAGCTGTTTTTT
CDR3aa: CASSYSSLGTGELFF
abundance: few
j_gene: TRBJ2-2
v_gene: TRBV6-5
d_gene: NA

CDR3nt: TGCGCCAGCAGCCCCCGGACATCGGCCTACACCTTC
CDR3aa: CASSPRTSAYTF
abundance: few
j_gene: TRBJ1-2
v_gene: TRBV23-1
d_gene: NA

CDR3nt: TGCAGTGCTAGGTGGAGGAGGTTCCCGGGTGACAATGCAGATACGCAGTATTTT
CDR3aa: CSARWRRFPGDNADTQYF
abundance: NA
j_gene: TRBJ2-3
v_gene: TRBV20-1
d_gene: NA

CDR3nt: TGCAGCGTTGGCCACAGTGAAGCTTTCTTT
CDR3aa: CSVGHSEAFF
abundance: few
j_gene: TRBJ1-1
v_gene: TRBV29-1
d_gene: NA

CDR3nt: TGTGCCAGCAGCGTAACAGGGATCCTAGAGACCCAGTACTTC
CDR3aa: CASSVTGILETQYF
abundance: NA
j_gene: TRBJ2-5
v_gene: TRBV5-6
d_gene: NA

CDR3nt: TGTGCCAGCAGCTTAGTTAGCCCTGAGCAGTTCTTC
CDR3aa: CASSLVSPEQFF
abundance: NA
j_gene: TRBJ2-1
v_gene: TRBV7-9
d_gene: NA

CDR3nt: TGTGCCAGCACTAAGGACAGGGGCCATAATTCACCCCTCCACTTT
CDR3aa: CASTKDRGHNSPLHF
abundance: few
j_gene: TRBJ1-6
v_gene: TRBV2
d_gene: TRBD1

CDR3nt: TGTGCCAGCAGTTTCAGGGTGCGGACTGAAGCTTTCTTT
CDR3aa: CASSFRVRTEAFF
abundance: many
j_gene: TRBJ1-1
v_gene: TRBV12-3/TRBV12-4
d_gene: NA

CDR3nt: TGCAGCGTTCCCGGACAGCTTTTCACAGATACGCAGTATTTT
CDR3aa: CSVPGQLFTDTQYF
abundance: many
j_gene: TRBJ2-3
v_gene: TRBV29-1
d_gene: NA

CDR3nt: TGTGCCATCAGTGAGTCCACCGGACAGGGGGCCCCTGGCTACACCTTC
CDR3aa: CAISESTGQGAPGYTF
abundance: few
j_gene: TRBJ1-2
v_gene: TRBV10-3
d_gene: TRBD1

CDR3nt: TGTGCCAGCAGTTTGCAGAAACCAAGCACAGATACGCAGTATTTT
CDR3aa: CASSLQKPSTDTQYF
abundance: NA
j_gene: TRBJ2-3
v_gene: TRBV27
d_gene: NA

CDR3nt: TGTGCCAGCAGCTTGGATCCCGGACTGAATCAGCCCCAGCATTTT
CDR3aa: CASSLDPGLNQPQHF
abundance: NA
j_gene: TRBJ1-5
v_gene: TRBV5-4
d_gene: NA

CDR3nt: TGCAGCGCAGGACTAGCGGGGACGGATACGCAGTATTTT
CDR3aa: CSAGLAGTDTQYF
abundance: NA
j_gene: TRBJ2-3
v_gene: TRBV29-1
d_gene: TRBD2

CDR3nt: TGCGCCCGCAGCTTGAGGCAGAACACCGGGGAGCTGTTTTTT
CDR3aa: CARSLRQNTGELFF
abundance: NA
j_gene: TRBJ2-2
v_gene: TRBV5-1
d_gene: NA

CDR3nt: TGCGCCAGCAGCTTGGCCGAACAGGGAGGCTCACCCCTCCACTTT
CDR3aa: CASSLAEQGGSPLHF
abundance: many
j_gene: TRBJ1-6
v_gene: TRBV5-1
d_gene: NA

CDR3nt: TGCAGTGTTCGGGGAGGGGCGGGGATGAACACTGAAGCTTTCTTT
CDR3aa: CSVRGGAGMNTEAFF
abundance: NA
j_gene: TRBJ1-1
v_gene: TRBV20-1
d_gene: NA

CDR3nt: TGCAGTCCCGCTCCTCAAGGGACTACCCCAGGAGAGCAGTTCTTC
CDR3aa: CSPAPQGTTPGEQFF
abundance: NA
j_gene: TRBJ2-1
v_gene: TRBV20-1
d_gene: TRBD2

CDR3nt: TGTGCCAGCAGGGCGGGGGGATCCTACAATGAGCAGTTCTTC
CDR3aa: CASRAGGSYNEQFF
abundance: NA
j_gene: TRBJ2-1
v_gene: TRBV12-3/TRBV12-4
d_gene: TRBD2

CDR3nt: TGCAGCGTGGCACAGGGGTGGGCTTACGAGCAGTACTTC
CDR3aa: CSVAQGWAYEQYF
abundance: NA
j_gene: TRBJ2-7
v_gene: TRBV29-1
d_gene: TRBD1

CDR3nt: TGTGCCAGCTCACCACAGGGGCGGACAGGAGGCGACGAGCAGTACTTC
CDR3aa: CASSPQGRTGGDEQYF
abundance: NA
j_gene: TRBJ2-7
v_gene: TRBV18
d_gene: TRBD1

CDR3nt: TGTGCCAGCAGTTTTTTAAGGGGGCGGGAAGCTTTCTTT
CDR3aa: CASSFLRGREAFF
abundance: NA
j_gene: TRBJ1-1
v_gene: TRBV12-3/TRBV12-4
d_gene: TRBD1

CDR3nt: TGTGCCAGCAGCTCAGAAGGGCTTAATGAAAAACTGTTTTTT
CDR3aa: CASSSEGLNEKLFF
abundance: few
j_gene: TRBJ1-4
v_gene: TRBV11-2
d_gene: NA

CDR3nt: TGCGCCAGCAGCTTGGCCCAAAACTACCCGAACAATGAGCAGTTCTTC
CDR3aa: CASSLAQNYPNNEQFF
abundance: few
j_gene: TRBJ2-1
v_gene: TRBV5-1
d_gene: NA

CDR3nt: TGTGCCAGCAGGACAGGTCCGAGCTCCTACAATGAGCAGTTCTTC
CDR3aa: CASRTGPSSYNEQFF
abundance: NA
j_gene: TRBJ2-1
v_gene: TRBV12-3/TRBV12-4
d_gene: NA

CDR3nt: TGTGCCAGCAGCCCCCCCGGGACGGCCCCGTTGACCCAGTACTTC
CDR3aa: CASSPPGTAPLTQYF
abundance: few
j_gene: TRBJ2-5
v_gene: TRBV11-2
d_gene: NA

CDR3nt: TGTGCCAGCAGGTCACAGGGTAGTGGATCACCCCTCCACTTT
CDR3aa: CASRSQGSGSPLHF
abundance: few
j_gene: TRBJ1-6
v_gene: TRBV27
d_gene: NA

CDR3nt: TGTGCCAGCAGCCAGACTTTGGGGACAGCCTATGGCTACACCTTC
CDR3aa: CASSQTLGTAYGYTF
abundance: few
j_gene: TRBJ1-2
v_gene: TRBV4-2
d_gene: TRBD1

CDR3nt: TGCAGCGTAGGACAGGGGGCGCCGACTAACTATGGCTACACCTTC
CDR3aa: CSVGQGAPTNYGYTF
abundance: NA
j_gene: TRBJ1-2
v_gene: TRBV29-1
d_gene: TRBD1

CDR3nt: TGTGCCAGCAGCTTAGCGAGGGTCCTGGCCAATGAGCAGTTCTTC
CDR3aa: CASSLARVLANEQFF
abundance: NA
j_gene: TRBJ2-1
v_gene: TRBV7-2
d_gene: NA

CDR3nt: TGTGCCAGCAGTACACAGGGTCAGTTCTATAGCAATCAGCCCCAGCATTTT
CDR3aa: CASSTQGQFYSNQPQHF
abundance: many
j_gene: TRBJ1-5
v_gene: TRBV28
d_gene: NA

CDR3nt: TGTGCCAGCAGCGGGTATAAGGGGAGCACAGATACGCAGTATTTT
CDR3aa: CASSGYKGSTDTQYF
abundance: few
j_gene: TRBJ2-3
v_gene: TRBV7-8
d_gene: NA

CDR3nt: TGCGCCAGCAGCTTGGGACTAGAAGGAGATACGCAGTATTTT
CDR3aa: CASSLGLEGDTQYF
abundance: many
j_gene: TRBJ2-3
v_gene: TRBV5-1
d_gene: NA